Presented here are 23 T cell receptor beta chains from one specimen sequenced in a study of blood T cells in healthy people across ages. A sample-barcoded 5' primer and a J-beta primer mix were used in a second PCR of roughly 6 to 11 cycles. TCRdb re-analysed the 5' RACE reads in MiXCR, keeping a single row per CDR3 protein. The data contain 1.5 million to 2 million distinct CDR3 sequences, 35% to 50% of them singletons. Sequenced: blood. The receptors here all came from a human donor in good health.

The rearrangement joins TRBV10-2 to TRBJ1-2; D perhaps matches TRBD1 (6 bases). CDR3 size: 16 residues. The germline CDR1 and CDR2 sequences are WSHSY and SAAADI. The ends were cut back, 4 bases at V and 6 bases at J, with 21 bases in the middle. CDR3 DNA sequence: TGCGCCAGCAGTGGCTTAGGGGGAACGGCCCCAAATGGCTACACCTTC. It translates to CASSGLGGTAPNGYTF.

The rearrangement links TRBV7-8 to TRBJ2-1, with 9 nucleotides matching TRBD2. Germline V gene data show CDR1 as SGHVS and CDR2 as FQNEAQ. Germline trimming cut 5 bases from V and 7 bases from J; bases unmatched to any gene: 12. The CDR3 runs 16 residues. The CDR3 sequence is CASSPRGASGVNEQFF. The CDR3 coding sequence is TGTGCCAGCAGCCCTAGGGGGGCTAGCGGGGTTAATGAGCAGTTCTTC. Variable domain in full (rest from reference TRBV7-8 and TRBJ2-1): GAGVSQSPRYKVAKRGQDVALRCDPISGHVSLFWYQQALGQGPEFLTYFQNEAQLDKSGLPSDRFFAERPEGSVSTLKIQRTQQEDSAVYLCASSPRGASGVNEQFFGPGTRLTVL.

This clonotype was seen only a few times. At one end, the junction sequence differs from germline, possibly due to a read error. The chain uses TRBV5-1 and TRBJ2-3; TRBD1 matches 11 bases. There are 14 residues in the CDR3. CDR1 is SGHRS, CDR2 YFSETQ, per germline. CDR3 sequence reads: CAGSSGQGAVTQYF. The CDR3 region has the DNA TGCGCCGGCAGCTCCGGACAGGGGGCTGTCACGCAGTATTTT. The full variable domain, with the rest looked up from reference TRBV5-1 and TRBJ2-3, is KAGVTQTPRYLIKTRGQQVTLSCSPISGHRSVSWYQQTPGQGLQFLFEYFSETQRNKGNFPGRFSGRQFSNSRSEMNVSTLELGDSALYLCAGSSGQGAVTQYFGPGTRLTVL.

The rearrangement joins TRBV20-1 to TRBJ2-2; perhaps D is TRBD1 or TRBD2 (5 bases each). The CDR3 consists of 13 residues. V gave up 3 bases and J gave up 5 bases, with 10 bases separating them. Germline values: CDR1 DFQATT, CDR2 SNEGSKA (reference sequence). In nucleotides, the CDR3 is TGCAGTGCTAGGCCTTGGGGGACCGGGGAGCTGTTTTTT. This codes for CSARPWGTGELFF.

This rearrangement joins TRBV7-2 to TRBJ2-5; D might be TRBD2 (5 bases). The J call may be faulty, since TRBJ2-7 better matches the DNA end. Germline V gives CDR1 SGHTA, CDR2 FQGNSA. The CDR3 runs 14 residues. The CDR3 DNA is TGTGCCAGCAGCTCTAAGACGGGAACCTACGAGCAGTACTTC. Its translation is CASSSKTGTYEQYF.

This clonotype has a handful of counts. CDR3 region: CATSDHNYGYTF. CDR3 nucleotide sequence: TGTGCCACCAGTGATCACAACTATGGCTACACCTTC. The chain combines TRBV24-1 with TRBJ1-2; no firm D call. This CDR3 comprises 12 residues. Germline assignment: CDR1 KGHDR and CDR2 SFDVKD. Deletions cut 3 bases from V and 2 bases from J, with 3 bases between.

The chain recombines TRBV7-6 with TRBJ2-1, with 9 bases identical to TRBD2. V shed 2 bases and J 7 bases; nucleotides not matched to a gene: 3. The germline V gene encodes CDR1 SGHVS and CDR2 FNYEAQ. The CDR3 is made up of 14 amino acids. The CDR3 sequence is CASSLIAGVNEQFF. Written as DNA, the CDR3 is TGTGCCAGCAGCTTAATAGCGGGGGTGAATGAGCAGTTCTTC.

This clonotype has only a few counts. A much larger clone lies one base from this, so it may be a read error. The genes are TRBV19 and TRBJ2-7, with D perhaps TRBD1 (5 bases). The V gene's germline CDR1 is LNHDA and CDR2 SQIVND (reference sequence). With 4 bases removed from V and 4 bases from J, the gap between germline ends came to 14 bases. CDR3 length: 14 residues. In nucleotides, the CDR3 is TGTGCCAGTAGTAGGGGCCTGCTTGGGTACGAGCAGTACTTC. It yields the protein CASSRGLLGYEQYF.

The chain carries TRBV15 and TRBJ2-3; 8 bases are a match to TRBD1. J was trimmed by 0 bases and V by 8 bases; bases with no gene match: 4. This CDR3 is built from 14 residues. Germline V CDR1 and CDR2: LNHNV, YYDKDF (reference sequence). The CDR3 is CATGDRFSTDTQYF. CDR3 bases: TGTGCCACCGGGGACAGGTTCAGCACAGATACGCAGTATTTT.

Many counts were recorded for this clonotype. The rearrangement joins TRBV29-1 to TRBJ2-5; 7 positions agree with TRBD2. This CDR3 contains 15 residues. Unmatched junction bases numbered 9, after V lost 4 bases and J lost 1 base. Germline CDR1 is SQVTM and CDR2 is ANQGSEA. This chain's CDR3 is CSVVGAGTFQETQYF. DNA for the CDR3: TGCAGCGTTGTGGGAGCGGGGACCTTCCAAGAGACCCAGTACTTC.

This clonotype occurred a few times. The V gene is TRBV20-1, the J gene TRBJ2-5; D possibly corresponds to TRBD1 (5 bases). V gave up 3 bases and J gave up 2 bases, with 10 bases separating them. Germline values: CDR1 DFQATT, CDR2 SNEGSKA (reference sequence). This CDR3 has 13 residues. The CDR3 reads CSASLGQQETQYF. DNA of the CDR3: TGCAGTGCTAGTCTCGGACAACAAGAGACCCAGTACTTC.

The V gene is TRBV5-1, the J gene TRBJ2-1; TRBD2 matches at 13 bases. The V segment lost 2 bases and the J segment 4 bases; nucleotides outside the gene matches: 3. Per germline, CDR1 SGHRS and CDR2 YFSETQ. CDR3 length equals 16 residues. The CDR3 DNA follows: TGCGCCAGCAGCTTCGGACTAGCGGGGGCATACAATGAGCAGTTCTTC. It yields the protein CASSFGLAGAYNEQFF.

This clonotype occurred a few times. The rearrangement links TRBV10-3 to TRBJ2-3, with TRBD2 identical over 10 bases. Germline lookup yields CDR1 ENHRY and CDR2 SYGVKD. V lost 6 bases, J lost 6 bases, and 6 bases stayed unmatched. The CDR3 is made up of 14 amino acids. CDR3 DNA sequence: TGTGCCATCAGAGAACTAGCGGGGTCGGATACGCAGTATTTT. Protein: CAIRELAGSDTQYF.

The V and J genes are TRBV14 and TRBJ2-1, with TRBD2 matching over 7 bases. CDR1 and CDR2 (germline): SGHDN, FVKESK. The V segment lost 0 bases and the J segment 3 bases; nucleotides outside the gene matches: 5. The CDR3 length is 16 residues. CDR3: CASSQESGVNYNEQFF. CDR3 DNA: TGTGCCAGCAGCCAAGAGAGCGGGGTAAACTACAATGAGCAGTTCTTC.

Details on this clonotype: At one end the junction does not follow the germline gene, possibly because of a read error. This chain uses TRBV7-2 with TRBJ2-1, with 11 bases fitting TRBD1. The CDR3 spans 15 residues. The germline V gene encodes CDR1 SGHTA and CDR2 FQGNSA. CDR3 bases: TGTGCCAGCAGCTTAGGGACAGGGGGCTACAATGAGCTGGTGTTC. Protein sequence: CASSLGTGGYNELVF.

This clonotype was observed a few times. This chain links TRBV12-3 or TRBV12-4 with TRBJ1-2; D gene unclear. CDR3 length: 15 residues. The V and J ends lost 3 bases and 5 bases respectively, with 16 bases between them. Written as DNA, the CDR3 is TGTGCCAGCAGTTTGTCCCTTGGAGCCCCGTATGGCTACACCTTC. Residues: CASSLSLGAPYGYTF.

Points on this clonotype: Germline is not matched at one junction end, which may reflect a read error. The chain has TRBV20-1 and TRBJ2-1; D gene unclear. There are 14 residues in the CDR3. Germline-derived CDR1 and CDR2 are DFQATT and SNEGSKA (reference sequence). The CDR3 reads CSATGRVTYNEQVF. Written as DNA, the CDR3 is TGCAGTGCTACAGGCCGGGTTACCTACAATGAGCAGGTCTTC.

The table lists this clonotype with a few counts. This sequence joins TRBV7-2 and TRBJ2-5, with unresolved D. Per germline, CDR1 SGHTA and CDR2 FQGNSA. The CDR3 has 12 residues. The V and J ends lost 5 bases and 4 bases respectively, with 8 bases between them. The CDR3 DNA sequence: TGTGCCAGCAGCCTCTTTGCAGAGACCCAGTACTTC. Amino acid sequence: CASSLFAETQYF.

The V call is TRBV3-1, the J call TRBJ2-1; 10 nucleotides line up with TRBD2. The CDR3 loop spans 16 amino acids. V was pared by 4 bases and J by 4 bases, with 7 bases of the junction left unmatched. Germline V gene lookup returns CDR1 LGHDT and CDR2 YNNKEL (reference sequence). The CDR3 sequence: CASSPIAGGLYNEQFF. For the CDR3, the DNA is TGTGCCAGCAGCCCCATAGCGGGGGGCCTTTACAATGAGCAGTTCTTC.

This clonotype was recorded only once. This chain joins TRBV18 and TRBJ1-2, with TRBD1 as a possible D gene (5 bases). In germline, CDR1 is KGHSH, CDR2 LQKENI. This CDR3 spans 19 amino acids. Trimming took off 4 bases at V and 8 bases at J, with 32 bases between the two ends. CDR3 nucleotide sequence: TGTGCCAGCTCACGGCGTGGGGCCCAAGGTTTCACCATTCCTGACGGCTACACCTTC. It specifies CASSRRGAQGFTIPDGYTF.

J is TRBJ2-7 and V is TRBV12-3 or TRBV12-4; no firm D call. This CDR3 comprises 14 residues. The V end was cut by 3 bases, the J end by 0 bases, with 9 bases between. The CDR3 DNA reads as TGTGCCAGCAGTTTTCTGGCTATCTCCTACGAGCAGTACTTC. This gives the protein CASSFLAISYEQYF.

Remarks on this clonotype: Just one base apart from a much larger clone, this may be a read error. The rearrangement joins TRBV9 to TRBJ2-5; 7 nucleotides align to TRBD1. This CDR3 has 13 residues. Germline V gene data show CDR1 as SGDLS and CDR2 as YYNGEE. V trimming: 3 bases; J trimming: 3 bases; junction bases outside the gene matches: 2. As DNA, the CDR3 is TGTGCCAGCAGCGGGGACAGAAAAGAGACCCAGTACTTC. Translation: CASSGDRKETQYF.

The CDR3 DNA reads TGTGCCAGCAGTACCCTCGGGGGATCCACCTACAATGAGCAGTTCTTC. Translated, it gives CASSTLGGSTYNEQFF. V and J are TRBV28 and TRBJ2-1; TRBD2 might be the D (6 bases). There are 16 residues in the CDR3. The germline CDR1 and CDR2 sequences are MDHEN and SYDVKM. Trimming removed 5 bases at V and 2 bases at J, with 16 bases between.